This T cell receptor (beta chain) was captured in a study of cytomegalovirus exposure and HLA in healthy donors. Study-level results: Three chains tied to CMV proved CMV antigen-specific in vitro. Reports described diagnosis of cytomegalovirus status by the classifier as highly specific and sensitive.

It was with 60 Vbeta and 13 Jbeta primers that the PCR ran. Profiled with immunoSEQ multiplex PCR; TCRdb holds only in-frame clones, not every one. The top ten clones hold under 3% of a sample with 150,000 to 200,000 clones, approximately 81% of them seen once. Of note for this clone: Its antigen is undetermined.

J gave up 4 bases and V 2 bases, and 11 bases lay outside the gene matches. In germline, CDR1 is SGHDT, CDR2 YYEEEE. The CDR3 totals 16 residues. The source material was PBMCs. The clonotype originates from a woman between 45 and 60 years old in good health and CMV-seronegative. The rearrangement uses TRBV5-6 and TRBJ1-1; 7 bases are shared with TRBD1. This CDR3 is CASSLSPTGRSTEAFF. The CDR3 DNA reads TGTGCCAGCAGCTTATCACCGACAGGGAGAAGCACTGAAGCTTTCTTT.